In this sample, the clone carrying this T cell receptor beta chain turned up many times. The antigen is not known. The sample originates from a study of T cells after yellow fever vaccination. TCRdb re-analysed the 5' RACE reads in MiXCR, keeping a single row per CDR3 protein. In the table there are about 110,000 distinct CDR3 sequences, 8.4% of which are singletons. Germline V gene data show CDR1 as DFQATT and CDR2 as SNEGSKA (reference sequence). The CDR3 runs 8 residues. V was clipped by 7 bases and J by 7 bases, with 4 bases between them. Study results and limitations: Researchers report a weaker secondary response that nonetheless peaked faster, day 5 versus 15. Detected again after the booster were most primary-vaccination clones, at 95% to 98% CD4 and 88% CD8. Repertoires obtained by FACS sorting could include abundant clonotypes that entered as contaminants from the bulk population.

The rearrangement uses TRBV20-1 and TRBJ1-2; D is unclear. Sequencing was performed on CD8+ T cells sorted from PBMCs, taken 45 days after the yellow fever booster vaccination. The source is a man aged 25-40 years who received the YFV17D yellow fever vaccine. The CDR3 sequence is CSVTGYTF. The CDR3 region has the DNA TGCAGTGTGACTGGCTACACCTTC.